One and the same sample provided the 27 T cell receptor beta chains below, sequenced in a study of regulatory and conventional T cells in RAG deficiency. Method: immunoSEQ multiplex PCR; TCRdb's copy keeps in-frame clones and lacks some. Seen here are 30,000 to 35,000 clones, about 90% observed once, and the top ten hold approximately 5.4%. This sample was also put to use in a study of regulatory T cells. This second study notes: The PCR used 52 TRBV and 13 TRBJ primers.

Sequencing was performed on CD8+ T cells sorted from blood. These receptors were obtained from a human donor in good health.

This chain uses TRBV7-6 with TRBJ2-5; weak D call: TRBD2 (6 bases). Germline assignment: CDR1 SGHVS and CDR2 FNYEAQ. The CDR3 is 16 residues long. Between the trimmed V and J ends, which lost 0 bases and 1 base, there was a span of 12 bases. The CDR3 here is CASSLAEGSAQETQYF. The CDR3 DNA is TGTGCCAGCAGCTTAGCGGAGGGGTCAGCCCAAGAGACCCAGTACTTC.

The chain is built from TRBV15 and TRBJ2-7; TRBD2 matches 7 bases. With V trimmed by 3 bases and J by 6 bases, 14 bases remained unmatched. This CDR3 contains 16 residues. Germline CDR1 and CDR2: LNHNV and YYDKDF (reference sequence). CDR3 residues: CATSSGLADPTGEQYF. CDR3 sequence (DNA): TGTGCCACCAGCAGCGGGCTAGCGGATCCAACTGGCGAGCAGTACTTC.

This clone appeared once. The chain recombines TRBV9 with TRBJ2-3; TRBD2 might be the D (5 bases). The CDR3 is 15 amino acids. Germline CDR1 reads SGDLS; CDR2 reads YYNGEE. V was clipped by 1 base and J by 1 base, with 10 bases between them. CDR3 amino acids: CASSVLEGRTDTQYF. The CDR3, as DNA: TGTGCCAGCAGCGTACTTGAGGGCCGCACAGATACGCAGTATTTT. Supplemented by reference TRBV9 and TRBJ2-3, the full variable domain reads DSGVTQTPKHLITATGQRVTLRCSPRSGDLSVYWYQQSLDQGLQFLIQYYNGEERAKGNILERFSAQQFPDLHSELNLSSLELGDSALYFCASSVLEGRTDTQYFGPGTRLTVL.

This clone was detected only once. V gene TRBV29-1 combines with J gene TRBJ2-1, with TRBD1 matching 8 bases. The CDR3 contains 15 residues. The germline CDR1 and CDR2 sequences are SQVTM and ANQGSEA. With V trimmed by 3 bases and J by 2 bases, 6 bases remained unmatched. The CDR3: CSVETGVSAYNEQFF. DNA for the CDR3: TGCAGCGTTGAGACAGGGGTGAGCGCCTACAATGAGCAGTTCTTC.

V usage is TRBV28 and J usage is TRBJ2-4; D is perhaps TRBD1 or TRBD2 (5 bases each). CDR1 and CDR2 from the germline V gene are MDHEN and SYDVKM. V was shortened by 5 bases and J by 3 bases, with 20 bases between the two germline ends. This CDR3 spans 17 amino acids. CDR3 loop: CASSNLSGTKDKNIQYF. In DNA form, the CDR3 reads TGTGCCAGCAGTAATCTATCCGGGACGAAGGACAAAAACATTCAGTACTTC. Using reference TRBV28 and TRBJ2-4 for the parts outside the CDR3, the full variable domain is DVKVTQSSRYLVKRTGEKVFLECVQDMDHENMFWYRQDPGLGLRLIYFSYDVKMKEKGDIPEGYSVSREKKERFSLILESASTNQTSMYLCASSNLSGTKDKNIQYFGAGTRLSVL.

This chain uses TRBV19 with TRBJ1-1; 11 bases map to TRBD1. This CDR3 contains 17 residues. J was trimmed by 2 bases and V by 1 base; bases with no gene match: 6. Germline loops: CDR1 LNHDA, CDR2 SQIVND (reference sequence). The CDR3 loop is CASSIVGTGGINTEAFF. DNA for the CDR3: TGTGCCAGTAGTATAGTGGGGACAGGGGGGATTAACACTGAAGCTTTCTTT.

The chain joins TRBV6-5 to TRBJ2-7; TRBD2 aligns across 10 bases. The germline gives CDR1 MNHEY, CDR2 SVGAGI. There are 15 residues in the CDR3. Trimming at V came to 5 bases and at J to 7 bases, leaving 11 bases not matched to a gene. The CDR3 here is CASSRGLAAETEQYF. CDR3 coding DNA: TGTGCCAGCAGTCGAGGACTAGCGGCAGAGACGGAGCAGTACTTC.

The CDR3 reads CASSPTGETYNEQFF. The CDR3 region has the DNA TGTGCCAGCAGTCCAACGGGAGAGACCTACAATGAGCAGTTCTTC. The chain employs TRBV27 and TRBJ2-1, with a possible D match to TRBD2 (6 bases). The V end was cut by 5 bases, the J end by 2 bases, with 13 bases between. This CDR3 is 15 amino acids long. Germline CDR1 MNHEY, CDR2 SMNVEV (reference sequence).

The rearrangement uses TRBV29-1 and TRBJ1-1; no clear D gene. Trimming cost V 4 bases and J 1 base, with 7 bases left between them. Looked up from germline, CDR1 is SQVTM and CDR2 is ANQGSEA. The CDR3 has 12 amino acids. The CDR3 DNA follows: TGCAGCGTTGGAGTGGGGAACACTGAAGCTTTCTTT. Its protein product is CSVGVGNTEAFF.

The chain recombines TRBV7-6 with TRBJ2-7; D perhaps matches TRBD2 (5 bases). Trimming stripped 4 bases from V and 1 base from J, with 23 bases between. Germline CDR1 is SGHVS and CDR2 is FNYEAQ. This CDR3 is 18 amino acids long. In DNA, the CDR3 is TGTGCCAGCAGCTGGCAGAGGGATGGTCGGGATCCTTCCTACGAGCAGTACTTC. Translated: CASSWQRDGRDPSYEQYF.

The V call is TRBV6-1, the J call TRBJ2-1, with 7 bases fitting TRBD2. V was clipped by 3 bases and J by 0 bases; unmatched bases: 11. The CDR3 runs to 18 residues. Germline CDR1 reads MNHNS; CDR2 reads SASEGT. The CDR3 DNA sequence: TGTGCCAGCAGTGAGGGAGGGTATCGACTGAGCTCCTACAATGAGCAGTTCTTC. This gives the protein CASSEGGYRLSSYNEQFF.

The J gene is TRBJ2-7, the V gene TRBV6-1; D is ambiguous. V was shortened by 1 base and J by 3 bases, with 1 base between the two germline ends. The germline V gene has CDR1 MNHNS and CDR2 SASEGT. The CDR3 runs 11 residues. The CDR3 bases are TGTGCCAGCAGTGAAGGCTACGAGCAGTACTTC. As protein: CASSEGYEQYF.

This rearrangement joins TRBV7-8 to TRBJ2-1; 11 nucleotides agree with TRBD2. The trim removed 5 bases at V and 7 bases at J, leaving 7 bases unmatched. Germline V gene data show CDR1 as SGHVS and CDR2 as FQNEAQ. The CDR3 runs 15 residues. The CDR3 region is CASSPIAGGRNEQFF. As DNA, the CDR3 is TGTGCCAGCAGCCCGATAGCGGGAGGGAGAAATGAGCAGTTCTTC. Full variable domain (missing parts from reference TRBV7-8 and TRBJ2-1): GAGVSQSPRYKVAKRGQDVALRCDPISGHVSLFWYQQALGQGPEFLTYFQNEAQLDKSGLPSDRFFAERPEGSVSTLKIQRTQQEDSAVYLCASSPIAGGRNEQFFGPGTRLTVL.

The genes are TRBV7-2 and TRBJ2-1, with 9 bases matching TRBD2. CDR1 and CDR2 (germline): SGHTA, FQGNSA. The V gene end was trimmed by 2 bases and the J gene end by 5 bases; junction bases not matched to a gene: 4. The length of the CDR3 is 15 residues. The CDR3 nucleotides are TGTGCCAGCAGCTTACAGGCGGGGGGGAACAATGAGCAGTTCTTC. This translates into CASSLQAGGNNEQFF.

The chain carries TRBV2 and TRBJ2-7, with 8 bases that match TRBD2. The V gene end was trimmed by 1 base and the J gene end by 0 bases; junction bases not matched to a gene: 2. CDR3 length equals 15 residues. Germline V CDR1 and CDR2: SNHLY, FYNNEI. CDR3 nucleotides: TGTGCCAGCAGTGAAGTAGCGGGGAACTCCTACGAGCAGTACTTC. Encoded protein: CASSEVAGNSYEQYF. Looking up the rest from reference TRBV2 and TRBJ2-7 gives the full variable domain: EPEVTQTPSHQVTQMGQEVILRCVPISNHLYFYWYRQILGQKVEFLVSFYNNEISEKSEIFDDQFSVERPDGSNFTLKIRSTKLEDSAMYFCASSEVAGNSYEQYFGPGTRLTVT.

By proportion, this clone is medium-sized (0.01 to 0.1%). CDR3: CASSQDRDSSTEAFF. The DNA for the CDR3 is TGTGCCAGCAGCCAAGATAGAGACAGTTCTACTGAAGCTTTCTTT. V gene TRBV14 combines with J gene TRBJ1-1, with D perhaps matching TRBD1 (5 bases). The CDR3 has 15 residues. Trimming stripped 0 bases from V and 5 bases from J, with 13 bases between. Germline V CDR1 and CDR2: SGHDN, FVKESK.

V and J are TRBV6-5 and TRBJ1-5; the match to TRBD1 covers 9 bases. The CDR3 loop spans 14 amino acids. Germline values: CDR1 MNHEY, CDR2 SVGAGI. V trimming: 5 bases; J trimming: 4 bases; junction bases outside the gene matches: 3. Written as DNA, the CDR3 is TGTGCCAGCAGTACCGGGACAGGGAATCAGCCCCAGCATTTT. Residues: CASSTGTGNQPQHF.

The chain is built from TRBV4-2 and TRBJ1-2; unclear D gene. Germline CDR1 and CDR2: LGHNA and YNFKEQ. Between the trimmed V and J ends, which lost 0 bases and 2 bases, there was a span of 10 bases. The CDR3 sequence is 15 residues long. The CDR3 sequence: CASSQDINSNYGYTF. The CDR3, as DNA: TGTGCCAGCAGCCAAGATATCAACAGCAACTATGGCTACACCTTC.

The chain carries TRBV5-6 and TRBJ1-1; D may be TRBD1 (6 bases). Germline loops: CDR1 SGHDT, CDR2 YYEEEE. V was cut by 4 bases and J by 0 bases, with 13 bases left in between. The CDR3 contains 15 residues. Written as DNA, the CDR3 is TGTGCCAGCAGCGCGGGTGGGACACTGAACACTGAAGCTTTCTTT. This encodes CASSAGGTLNTEAFF.

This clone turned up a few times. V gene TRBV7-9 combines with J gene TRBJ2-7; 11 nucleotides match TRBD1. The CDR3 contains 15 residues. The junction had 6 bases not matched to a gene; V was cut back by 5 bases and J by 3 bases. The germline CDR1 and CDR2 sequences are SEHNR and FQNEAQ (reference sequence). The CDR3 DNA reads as TGTGCCAGCAGCCCGCGGACAGGGGGCGGCTACGAGCAGTACTTC. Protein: CASSPRTGGGYEQYF.

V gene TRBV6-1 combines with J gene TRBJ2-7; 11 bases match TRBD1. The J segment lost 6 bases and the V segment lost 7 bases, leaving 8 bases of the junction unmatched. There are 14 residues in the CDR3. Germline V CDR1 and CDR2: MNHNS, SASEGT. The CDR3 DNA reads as TGTGCCAGCAAGGACTCCGGGACAGGGGGCGAGCAGTACTTC. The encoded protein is CASKDSGTGGEQYF.

CDR3: CATSREAEVSPLHF. In DNA form, the CDR3 reads TGTGCCACCAGCAGAGAAGCAGAAGTTTCACCCCTCCACTTT. V and J are TRBV15 and TRBJ1-6; D remains unclear. Between the trimmed V and J ends, which lost 0 bases and 9 bases, there was a span of 9 bases. The CDR3 covers 14 residues. The germline gives CDR1 LNHNV, CDR2 YYDKDF (reference sequence).

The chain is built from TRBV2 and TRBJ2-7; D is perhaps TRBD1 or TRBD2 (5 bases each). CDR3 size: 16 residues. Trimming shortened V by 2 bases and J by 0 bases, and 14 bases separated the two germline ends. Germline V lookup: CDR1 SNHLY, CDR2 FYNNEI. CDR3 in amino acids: CASSERDGYSSYEQYF. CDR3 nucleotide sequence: TGTGCCAGCAGTGAAAGGGACGGATATAGCTCCTACGAGCAGTACTTC.

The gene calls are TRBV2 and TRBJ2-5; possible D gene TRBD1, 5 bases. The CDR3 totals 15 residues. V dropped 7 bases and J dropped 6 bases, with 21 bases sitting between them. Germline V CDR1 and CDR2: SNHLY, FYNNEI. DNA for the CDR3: TGTGCCAGCATGAGACAGCCTTTTGTGCGGCAGACCCAGTACTTC. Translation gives CASMRQPFVRQTQYF.

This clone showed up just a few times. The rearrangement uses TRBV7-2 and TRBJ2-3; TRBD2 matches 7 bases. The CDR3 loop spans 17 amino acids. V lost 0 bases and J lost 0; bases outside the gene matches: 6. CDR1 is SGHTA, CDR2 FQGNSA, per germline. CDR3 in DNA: TGTGCCAGCAGCTTAGCGGGAGGGCCATCTAGCACAGATACGCAGTATTTT. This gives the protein CASSLAGGPSSTDTQYF.

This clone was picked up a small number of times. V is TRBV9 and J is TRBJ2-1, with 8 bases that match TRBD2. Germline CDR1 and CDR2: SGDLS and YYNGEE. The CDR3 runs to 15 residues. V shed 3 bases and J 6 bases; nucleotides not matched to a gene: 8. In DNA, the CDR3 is TGTGCCAGCAGCGAGAGGGGGACTAGGGGCAATGAGCAGTTCTTC. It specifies CASSERGTRGNEQFF.

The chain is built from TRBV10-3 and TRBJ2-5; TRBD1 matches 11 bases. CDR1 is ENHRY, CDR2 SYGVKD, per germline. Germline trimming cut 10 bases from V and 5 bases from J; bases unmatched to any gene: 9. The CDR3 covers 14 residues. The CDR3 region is CATFSGTGGETQYF. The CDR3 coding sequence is TGTGCCACTTTCTCCGGGACAGGGGGGGAGACCCAGTACTTC.